This TCR beta chain was retrieved from a study of T cells in Graves' hyperthyroidism and ophthalmopathy. From RNA transcripts, TCR beta CDR3 regions were amplified. TCR CDR3 underwent first-round RT-PCR with the HTBI primer set. From the multiplex PCR reads, TCRdb called clonotypes with MiXCR, one entry per CDR3 protein. Of about 700,000 distinct CDR3 sequences detected, 45% appear once; the ten largest clones hold more than 7%. Points on this clonotype: What it binds is not known.

Study findings and constraints: Most thyroid clonotypes that were expanded above 0.001 also turned up in blood. Ophthalmopathy was separated from stable hyperthyroidism by a 13 V-J model.

With 6 bases clipped from V and 2 bases from J, the junction kept 22 bases outside the gene matches. The germline gives CDR1 SGHTA, CDR2 FQGNSA. The CDR3 sequence is 20 residues long. Any patient presenting with uncontrolled infection, other autoimmune disease, pregnancy or lactation was left out. Based on clinical symptoms, serum thyroxine and TRAb, thyroid ultrasound and orbital computed tomography, diagnoses were reached. The clonotype comes from an adult man with Graves' disease, either hyperthyroidism or ophthalmopathy (not recorded which). This sequence joins TRBV7-2 and TRBJ1-5; TRBD1 agrees at 7 bases. The sequenced sample consisted of peripheral blood or thyroid tissue (not recorded which). Here the CDR3 reads CASSPLWAFTGVTGNQPQHF. In DNA, the CDR3 is TGTGCCAGCAGTCCACTATGGGCCTTTACAGGGGTCACAGGCAATCAGCCCCAGCATTTT.